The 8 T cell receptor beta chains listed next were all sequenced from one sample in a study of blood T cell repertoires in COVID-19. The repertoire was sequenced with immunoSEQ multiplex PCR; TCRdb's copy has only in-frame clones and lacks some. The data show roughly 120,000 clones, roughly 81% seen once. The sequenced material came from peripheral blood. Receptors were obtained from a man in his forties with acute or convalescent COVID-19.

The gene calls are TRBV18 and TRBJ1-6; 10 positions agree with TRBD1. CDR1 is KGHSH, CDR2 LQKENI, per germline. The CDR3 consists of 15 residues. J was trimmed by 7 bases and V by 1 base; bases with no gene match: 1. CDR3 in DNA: TGTGCCAGCTCACCACGGGGACAGGGGAATTCACCCCTCCACTTT. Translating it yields CASSPRGQGNSPLHF.

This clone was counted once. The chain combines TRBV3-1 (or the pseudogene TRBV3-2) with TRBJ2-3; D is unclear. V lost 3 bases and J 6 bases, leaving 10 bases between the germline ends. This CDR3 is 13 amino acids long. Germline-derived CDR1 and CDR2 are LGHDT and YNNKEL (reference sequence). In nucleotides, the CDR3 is TGTGCCAGCAGCCAGAGAGTGAGGGATACGCAGTATTTT. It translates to CASSQRVRDTQYF.

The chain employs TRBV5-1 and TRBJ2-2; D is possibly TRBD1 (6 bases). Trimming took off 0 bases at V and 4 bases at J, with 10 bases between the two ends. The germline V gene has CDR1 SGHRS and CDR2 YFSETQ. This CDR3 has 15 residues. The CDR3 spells CASSLDRVPTGELFF. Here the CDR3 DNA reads TGCGCCAGCAGCTTGGACAGGGTGCCCACCGGGGAGCTGTTTTTT.

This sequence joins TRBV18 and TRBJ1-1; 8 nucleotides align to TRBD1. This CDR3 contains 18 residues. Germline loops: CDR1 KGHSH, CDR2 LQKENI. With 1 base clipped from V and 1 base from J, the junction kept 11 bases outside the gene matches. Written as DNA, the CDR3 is TGTGCCAGCTCACCACAACTGGCAGGGGGCGCCGGGAACACTGAAGCTTTCTTT. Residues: CASSPQLAGGAGNTEAFF. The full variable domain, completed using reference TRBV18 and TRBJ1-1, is NAGVMQNPRHLVRRRGQEARLRCSPMKGHSHVYWYRQLPEEGLKFMVYLQKENIIDESGMPKERFSAEFPKEGPSILRIQQVVRGDSAAYFCASSPQLAGGAGNTEAFFGQGTRLTVV.

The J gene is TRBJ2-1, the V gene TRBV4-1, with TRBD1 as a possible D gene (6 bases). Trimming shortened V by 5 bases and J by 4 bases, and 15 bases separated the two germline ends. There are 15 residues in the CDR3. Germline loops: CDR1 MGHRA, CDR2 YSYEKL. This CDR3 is CASSTRDTPYNEQFF. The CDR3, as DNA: TGCGCCAGCAGCACCCGGGACACACCTTACAATGAGCAGTTCTTC.

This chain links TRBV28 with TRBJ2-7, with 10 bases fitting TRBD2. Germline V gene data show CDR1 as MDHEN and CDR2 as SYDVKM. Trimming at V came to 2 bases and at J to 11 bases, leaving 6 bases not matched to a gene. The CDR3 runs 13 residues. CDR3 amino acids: CASSLTGLAEEYF. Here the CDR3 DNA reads TGTGCCAGCAGTTTAACAGGACTAGCGGAGGAGTACTTC.

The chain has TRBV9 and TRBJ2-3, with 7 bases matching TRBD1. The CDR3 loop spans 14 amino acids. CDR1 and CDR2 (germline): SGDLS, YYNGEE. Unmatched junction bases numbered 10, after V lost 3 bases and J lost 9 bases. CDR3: CASSAEDLTGTQYF. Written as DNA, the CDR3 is TGTGCCAGCAGCGCCGAGGATTTGACAGGGACGCAGTATTTT. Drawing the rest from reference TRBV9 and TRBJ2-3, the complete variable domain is DSGVTQTPKHLITATGQRVTLRCSPRSGDLSVYWYQQSLDQGLQFLIQYYNGEERAKGNILERFSAQQFPDLHSELNLSSLELGDSALYFCASSAEDLTGTQYFGPGTRLTVL.

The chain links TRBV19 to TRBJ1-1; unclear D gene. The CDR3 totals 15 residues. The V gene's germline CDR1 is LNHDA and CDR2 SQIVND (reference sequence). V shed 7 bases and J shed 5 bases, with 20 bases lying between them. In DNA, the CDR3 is TGTGCCAGTACAAGCGCTTTTTGGAGTGCGACTGAAGCTTTCTTT. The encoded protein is CASTSAFWSATEAFF. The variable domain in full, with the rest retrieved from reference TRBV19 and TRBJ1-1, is DGGITQSPKYLFRKEGQNVTLSCEQNLNHDAMYWYRQDPGQGLRLIYYSQIVNDFQKGDIAEGYSVSREKKESFPLTVTSAQKNPTAFYLCASTSAFWSATEAFFGQGTRLTVV.